These 9 T cell receptor beta chains were all obtained from the same sample, sequenced in a study of response to subunit inactivated influenza vaccine. TCRdb called the RT-PCR reads again in MiXCR, with one record for every CDR3 protein. The table has roughly 650,000 distinct CDR3 sequences, 14% seen once. The input for sequencing was PBMCs from blood, taken roughly 15 days before vaccination. The source of these receptors is a man aged 50 to 60 who received an inactivated influenza vaccine.

This chain links TRBV28 with TRBJ1-1, with 7 bases matching TRBD1. This CDR3 has 14 amino acids. V was clipped by 3 bases and J by 8 bases; unmatched bases: 9. CDR1 and CDR2 (germline): MDHEN, SYDVKM. The DNA of the CDR3 is TGTGCCAGCAGTTTGCCCCACAGGGGATGGGAAGCTTTCTTT. Residues: CASSLPHRGWEAFF.

The CDR3 region is CASSYWVQETQYF. Written as DNA, the CDR3 is TGTGCCAGCAGTTACTGGGTCCAAGAGACCCAGTACTTC. The chain joins TRBV6-2 or TRBV6-3 to TRBJ2-5, with no clear D. V was clipped by 1 base and J by 1 base, with 4 bases between them. This CDR3 has 13 amino acids. Germline V CDR1 and CDR2: MNHEY, SVGEGT.

The chain's CDR3 is CASSWASNTGELFF. CDR3 nucleotide sequence: TGTGCCAGCAGTTGGGCCAGCAACACCGGGGAGCTGTTTTTT. The chain uses TRBV6-4 and TRBJ2-2; D is ambiguous. V was clipped by 5 bases and J by 2 bases, with 9 bases between them. This CDR3 is 14 amino acids long. CDR1 and CDR2 (germline): MRHNA, SNTAGT.

The rearrangement links TRBV9 to TRBJ2-7, with a tentative D call TRBD2 (6 bases). Trimming cost V 2 bases and J 0 bases, with 9 bases left between them. The CDR3 has 14 residues. Germline V lookup: CDR1 SGDLS, CDR2 YYNGEE. The CDR3 coding sequence is TGTGCCAGCAGCGTTCACGGGAGCTCCTACGAGCAGTACTTC. Translating it yields CASSVHGSSYEQYF.

V usage is TRBV20-1 and J usage is TRBJ2-1; 8 bases map to TRBD2. V was pared by 4 bases and J by 0 bases, with 14 bases of the junction left unmatched. Per germline, CDR1 DFQATT and CDR2 SNEGSKA (reference sequence). The CDR3 is made up of 18 amino acids. CDR3 sequence: CSAIGTAGDSSSYNEQFF. CDR3 bases: TGCAGTGCTATAGGAACAGCGGGGGACTCGAGCTCCTACAATGAGCAGTTCTTC.

The chain employs TRBV9 and TRBJ2-2; either TRBD1 or TRBD2 may supply D (5 bases each). The CDR3 extends over 16 amino acids. V lost 4 bases to trimming and J lost 8 bases, with 21 bases between them. Per germline, CDR1 SGDLS and CDR2 YYNGEE. The CDR3 region is CASSPREGRLSGELFF. The DNA for the CDR3 is TGTGCCAGCAGCCCCCGTGAGGGACGCCTGTCGGGGGAGCTGTTTTTT.

The chain carries TRBV7-9 and TRBJ2-3; 9 bases match TRBD1. The V gene's germline CDR1 is SEHNR and CDR2 FQNEAQ (reference sequence). The CDR3 runs to 15 residues. Trimming took 5 bases from V and 4 from J; bases not matched to a gene: 7. The CDR3: CASSMGQGRSDTQYF. CDR3 DNA: TGTGCCAGCAGCATGGGACAGGGTAGATCAGATACGCAGTATTTT.

This clonotype occurred many times. V and J are TRBV10-3 and TRBJ2-2, with D possibly TRBD1 on 6 matching bases. There are 14 residues in the CDR3. Trimming removed 8 bases at V and 5 bases at J, with 15 bases between. CDR1 ENHRY and CDR2 SYGVKD come from the germline V gene. For the CDR3, the DNA is TGTGCCATCCGATGGGCAGGGGATACCGGGGAGCTGTTTTTT. It is translated as CAIRWAGDTGELFF.

This clonotype was seen only a few times. The V call is TRBV7-2, the J call TRBJ2-2, with D possibly TRBD2 on 6 matching bases. This CDR3 comprises 15 residues. The V end lost 1 base, the J end lost 4 bases, and 10 bases lay between the germline ends. CDR1 and CDR2 from the germline V gene are SGHTA and FQGNSA. CDR3 loop: CASSLGGLITGELFF. CDR3 DNA sequence: TGTGCCAGCAGCTTAGGGGGACTGATCACCGGGGAGCTGTTTTTT.